The present entry profiles one T cell receptor (beta chain) with its context. These data come from a study of sequential checkpoint blockade in melanoma. Background on the study: Randomization was 1:1 between first-line nivolumab→ipilimumab and ipilimumab→nivolumab. Each arm's sequence ended with maintenance nivolumab.

Treatment of the sample: randomized to nivolumab then ipilimumab (arm A) or the reverse (arm B). None of the patients previously received DNA-damaging chemotherapy. PBMC sorting kept live CD3+CD8+ cells without CD19 or CD56. Measured with immunoSEQ multiplex PCR; TCRdb has only the in-frame clones, and not every one. The sample lists around 20,000 clones; 65% to 90% were seen once. CDR1 SGHRS and CDR2 YFSETQ come from the germline V gene. V lost 0 bases to trimming and J lost 6 bases; unmatched junction nucleotides: 3. This CDR3 is 13 amino acids long. The specimen comprised CD8+ T cells sorted from blood (inferred from file names), sampled from a patient given nivolumab and ipilimumab in sequence. The chain joins TRBV5-1 to TRBJ2-7, with 7 bases identical to TRBD2. This clonotype originated in a human donor with melanoma. Here the CDR3 DNA reads TGCGCCAGCAGCTTGGGGTCGGGGGGCGAGCAGTACTTC. Translation: CASSLGSGGEQYF.